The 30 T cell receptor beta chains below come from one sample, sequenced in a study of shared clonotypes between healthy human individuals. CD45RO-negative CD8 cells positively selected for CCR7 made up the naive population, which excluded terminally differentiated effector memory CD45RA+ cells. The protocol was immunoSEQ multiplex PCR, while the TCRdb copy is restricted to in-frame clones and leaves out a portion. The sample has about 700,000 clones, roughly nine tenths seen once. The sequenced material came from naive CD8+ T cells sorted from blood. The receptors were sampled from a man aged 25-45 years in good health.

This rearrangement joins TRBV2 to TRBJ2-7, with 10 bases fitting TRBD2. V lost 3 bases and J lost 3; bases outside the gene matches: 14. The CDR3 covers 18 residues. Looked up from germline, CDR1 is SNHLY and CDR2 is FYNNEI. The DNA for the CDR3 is TGTGCCAGCAGTGAGAATGGGCTAGCGGGAGCATCCGACTACGAGCAGTACTTC. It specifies CASSENGLAGASDYEQYF. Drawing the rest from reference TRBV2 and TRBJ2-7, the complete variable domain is EPEVTQTPSHQVTQMGQEVILRCVPISNHLYFYWYRQILGQKVEFLVSFYNNEISEKSEIFDDQFSVERPDGSNFTLKIRSTKLEDSAMYFCASSENGLAGASDYEQYFGPGTRLTVT.

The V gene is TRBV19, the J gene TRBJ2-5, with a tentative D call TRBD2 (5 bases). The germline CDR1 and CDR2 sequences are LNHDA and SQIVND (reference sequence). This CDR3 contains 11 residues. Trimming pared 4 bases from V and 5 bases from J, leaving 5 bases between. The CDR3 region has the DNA TGTGCCAGTAGTAGAGGGGAGACCCAGTACTTC. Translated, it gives CASSRGETQYF.

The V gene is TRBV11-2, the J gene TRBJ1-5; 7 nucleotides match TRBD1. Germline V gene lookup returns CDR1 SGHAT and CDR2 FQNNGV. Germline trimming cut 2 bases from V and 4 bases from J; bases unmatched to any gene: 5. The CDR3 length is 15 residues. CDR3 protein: CASSLYAGGNQPQHF. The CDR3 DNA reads TGTGCCAGCAGCTTATATGCAGGGGGAAATCAGCCCCAGCATTTT.

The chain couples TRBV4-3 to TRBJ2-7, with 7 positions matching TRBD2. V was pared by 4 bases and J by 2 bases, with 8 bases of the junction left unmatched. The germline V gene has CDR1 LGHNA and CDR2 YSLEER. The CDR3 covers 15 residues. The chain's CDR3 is CASSPVAGATYEQYF. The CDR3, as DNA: TGCGCCAGCAGCCCCGTGGCGGGAGCAACCTACGAGCAGTACTTC.

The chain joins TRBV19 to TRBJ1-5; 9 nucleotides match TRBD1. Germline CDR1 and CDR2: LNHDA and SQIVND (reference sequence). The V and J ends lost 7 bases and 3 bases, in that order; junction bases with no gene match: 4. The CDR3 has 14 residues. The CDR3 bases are TGTGCCAGTACCCACAGGGGGCCCAATCAGCCCCAGCATTTT. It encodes CASTHRGPNQPQHF.

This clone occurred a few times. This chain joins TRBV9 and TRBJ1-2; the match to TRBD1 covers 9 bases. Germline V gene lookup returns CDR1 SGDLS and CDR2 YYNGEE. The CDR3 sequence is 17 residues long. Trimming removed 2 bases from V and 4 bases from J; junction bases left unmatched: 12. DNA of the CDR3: TGTGCCAGCAGCGTCGGTGGGACAGGGTTTCAGCGCTATGGCTACACCTTC. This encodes CASSVGGTGFQRYGYTF.

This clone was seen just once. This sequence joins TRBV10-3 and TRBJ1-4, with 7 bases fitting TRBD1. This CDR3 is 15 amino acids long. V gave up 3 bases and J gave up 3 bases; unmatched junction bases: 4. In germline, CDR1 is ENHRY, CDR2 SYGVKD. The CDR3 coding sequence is TGTGCCATCAGTGACCCAGGGGGTCCTAATGAAAAACTGTTTTTT. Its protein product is CAISDPGGPNEKLFF.

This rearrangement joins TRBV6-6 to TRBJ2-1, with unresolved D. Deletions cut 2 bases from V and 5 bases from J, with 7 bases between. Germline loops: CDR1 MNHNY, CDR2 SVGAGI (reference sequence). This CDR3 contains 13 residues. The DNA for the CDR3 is TGTGCCAGCAGTTACGGGGTAAACAATGAGCAGTTCTTC. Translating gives CASSYGVNNEQFF.

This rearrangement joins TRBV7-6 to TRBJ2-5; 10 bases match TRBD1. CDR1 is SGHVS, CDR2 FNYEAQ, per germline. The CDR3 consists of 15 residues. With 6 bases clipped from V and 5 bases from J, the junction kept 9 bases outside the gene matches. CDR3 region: CASREVTGGFETQYF. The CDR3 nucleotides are TGTGCCAGCAGAGAAGTGACAGGGGGCTTTGAGACCCAGTACTTC.

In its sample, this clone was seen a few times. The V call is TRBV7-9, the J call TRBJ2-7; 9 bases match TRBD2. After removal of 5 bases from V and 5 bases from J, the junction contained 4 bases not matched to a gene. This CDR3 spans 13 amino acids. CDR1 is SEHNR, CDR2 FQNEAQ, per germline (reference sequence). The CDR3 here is CASSGGLANEQYF. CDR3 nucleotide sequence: TGTGCCAGCAGCGGAGGACTAGCGAACGAGCAGTACTTC.

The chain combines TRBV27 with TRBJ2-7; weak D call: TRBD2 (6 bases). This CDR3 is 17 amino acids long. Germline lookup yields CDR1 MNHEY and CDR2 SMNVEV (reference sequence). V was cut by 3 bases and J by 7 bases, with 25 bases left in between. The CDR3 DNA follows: TGTGCCAGCAGTTTCATTCTCCCGGGAAGCCCTGGAGGGGAGCAGTACTTC. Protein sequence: CASSFILPGSPGGEQYF.

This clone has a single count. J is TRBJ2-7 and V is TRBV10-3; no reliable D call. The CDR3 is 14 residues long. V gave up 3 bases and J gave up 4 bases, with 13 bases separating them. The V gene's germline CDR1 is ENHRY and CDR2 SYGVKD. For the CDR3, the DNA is TGTGCCATCAGTGATTGGGAAAACCGATACGAGCAGTACTTC. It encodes CAISDWENRYEQYF.

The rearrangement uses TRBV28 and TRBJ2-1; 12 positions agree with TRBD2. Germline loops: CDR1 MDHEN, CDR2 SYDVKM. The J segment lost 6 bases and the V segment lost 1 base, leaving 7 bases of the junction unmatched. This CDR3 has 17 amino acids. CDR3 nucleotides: TGTGCCAGCAGTTTATACGGTAGACTAGCGGGAGTCAATGAGCAGTTCTTC. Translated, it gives CASSLYGRLAGVNEQFF.

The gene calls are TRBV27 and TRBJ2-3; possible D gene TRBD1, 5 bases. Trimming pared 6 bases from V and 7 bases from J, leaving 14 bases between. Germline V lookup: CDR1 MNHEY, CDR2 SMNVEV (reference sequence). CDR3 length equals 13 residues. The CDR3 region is CASSAGIYHTQYF. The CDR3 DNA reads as TGTGCCAGCAGCGCAGGGATTTATCATACGCAGTATTTT.

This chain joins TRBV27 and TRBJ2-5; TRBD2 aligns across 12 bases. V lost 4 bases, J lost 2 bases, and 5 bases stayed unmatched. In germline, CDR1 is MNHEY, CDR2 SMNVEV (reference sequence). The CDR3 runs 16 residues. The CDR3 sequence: CASSSGLAGNQETQYF. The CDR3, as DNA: TGTGCCAGCAGTTCCGGACTAGCGGGGAATCAAGAGACCCAGTACTTC.

The CDR3 loop is CASSLWDKPSYEQYF. Here the CDR3 DNA reads TGTGCCAGCAGCCTATGGGACAAGCCGTCCTACGAGCAGTACTTC. The chain combines TRBV5-4 with TRBJ2-7, with D possibly matching TRBD1 (6 bases). CDR1 SGHNT and CDR2 YYREEE come from the germline V gene (reference sequence). Deletions cut 4 bases from V and 1 base from J, with 15 bases between. The CDR3 runs 15 residues.

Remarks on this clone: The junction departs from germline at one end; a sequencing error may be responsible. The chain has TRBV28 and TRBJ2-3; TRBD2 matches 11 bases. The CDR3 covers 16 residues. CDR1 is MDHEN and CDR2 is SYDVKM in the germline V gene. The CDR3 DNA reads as TGTGCCAGCACTTTAGGACTAGCGGGTCTCACAGATACGCAGTATTTT. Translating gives CASTLGLAGLTDTQYF.

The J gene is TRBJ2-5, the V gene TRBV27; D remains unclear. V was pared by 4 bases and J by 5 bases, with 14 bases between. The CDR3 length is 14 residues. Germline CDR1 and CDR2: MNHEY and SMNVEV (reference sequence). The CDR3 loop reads CASSSGRLGETQYF. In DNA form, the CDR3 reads TGTGCCAGCAGTTCAGGACGACTGGGGGAGACCCAGTACTTC.

The CDR3 DNA sequence: TGTGCCAGCAGCTTAAGTCTGGAGCCCCAGCATTTT. Its translation: CASSLSLEPQHF. The chain combines TRBV7-9 with TRBJ1-5, with D unclear. CDR1 is SEHNR and CDR2 is FQNEAQ in the germline V gene (reference sequence). The CDR3 loop spans 12 amino acids. V dropped 2 bases and J dropped 8 bases, with 7 bases sitting between them.

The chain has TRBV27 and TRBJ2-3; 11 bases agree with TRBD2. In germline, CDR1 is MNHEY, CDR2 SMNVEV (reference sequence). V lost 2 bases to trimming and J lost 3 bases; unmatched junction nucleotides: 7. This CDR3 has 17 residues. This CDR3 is CASSLTRLAGMTDTQYF. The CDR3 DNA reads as TGTGCCAGCAGTTTAACGAGACTAGCGGGAATGACAGATACGCAGTATTTT.

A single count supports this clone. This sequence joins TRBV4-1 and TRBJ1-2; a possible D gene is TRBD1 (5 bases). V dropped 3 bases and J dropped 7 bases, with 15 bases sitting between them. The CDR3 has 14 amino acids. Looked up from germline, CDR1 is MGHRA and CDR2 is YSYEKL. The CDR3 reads CASSQERLGVGYTF. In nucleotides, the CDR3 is TGCGCCAGCAGCCAGGAAAGGTTAGGGGTTGGCTACACCTTC.

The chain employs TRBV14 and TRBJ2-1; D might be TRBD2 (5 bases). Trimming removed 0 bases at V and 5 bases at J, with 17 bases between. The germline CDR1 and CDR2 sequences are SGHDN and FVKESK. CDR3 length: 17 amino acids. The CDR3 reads CASSQDKSGRVHNEQFF. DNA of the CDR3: TGTGCCAGCAGCCAAGATAAGTCGGGGAGAGTCCACAATGAGCAGTTCTTC.

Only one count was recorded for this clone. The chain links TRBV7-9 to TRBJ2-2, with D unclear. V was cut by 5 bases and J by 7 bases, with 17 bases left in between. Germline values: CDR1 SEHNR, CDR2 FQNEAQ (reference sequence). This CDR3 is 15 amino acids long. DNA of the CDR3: TGTGCCAGCAGCATCCCAAGCCACTCACTCGGGGAGCTGTTTTTT. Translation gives CASSIPSHSLGELFF.

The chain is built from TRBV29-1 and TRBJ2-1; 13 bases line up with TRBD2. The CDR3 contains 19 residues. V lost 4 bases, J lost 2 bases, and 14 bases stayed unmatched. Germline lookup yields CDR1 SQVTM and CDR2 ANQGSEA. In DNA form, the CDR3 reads TGCAGCGTTGTATTGTGGCGGACTAGCGGGAGTAAGACCTACAATGAGCAGTTCTTC. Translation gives CSVVLWRTSGSKTYNEQFF.

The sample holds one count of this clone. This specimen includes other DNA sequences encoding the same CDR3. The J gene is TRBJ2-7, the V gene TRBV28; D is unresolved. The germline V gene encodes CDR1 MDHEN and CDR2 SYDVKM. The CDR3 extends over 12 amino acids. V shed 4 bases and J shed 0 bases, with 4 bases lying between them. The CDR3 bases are TGTGCCAGCAGTTCAATCTCCTACGAGCAGTACTTC. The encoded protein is CASSSISYEQYF.

CDR3 region: CASSEKTVHSLRVTGELFF. The CDR3 nucleotides read TGTGCCAGCAGTGAAAAGACCGTGCACTCCCTTAGAGTCACCGGGGAGCTGTTTTTT. This sequence joins TRBV6-1 and TRBJ2-2; D is ambiguous. V shed 2 bases and J shed 4 bases, with 23 bases lying between them. Germline V CDR1 and CDR2: MNHNS, SASEGT. This CDR3 has 19 amino acids.

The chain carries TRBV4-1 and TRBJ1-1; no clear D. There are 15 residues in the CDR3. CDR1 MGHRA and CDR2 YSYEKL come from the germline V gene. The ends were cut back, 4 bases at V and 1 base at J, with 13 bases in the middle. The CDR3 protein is CASSLVRTGNTEAFF. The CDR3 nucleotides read TGCGCCAGCAGCCTAGTGCGGACCGGGAACACTGAAGCTTTCTTT.

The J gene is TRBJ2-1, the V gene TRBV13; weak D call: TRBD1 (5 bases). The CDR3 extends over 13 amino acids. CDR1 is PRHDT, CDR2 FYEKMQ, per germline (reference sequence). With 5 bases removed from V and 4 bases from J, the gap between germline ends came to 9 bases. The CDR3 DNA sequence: TGTGCCAGCAGCGGCAGGGCATACAATGAGCAGTTCTTC. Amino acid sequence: CASSGRAYNEQFF.

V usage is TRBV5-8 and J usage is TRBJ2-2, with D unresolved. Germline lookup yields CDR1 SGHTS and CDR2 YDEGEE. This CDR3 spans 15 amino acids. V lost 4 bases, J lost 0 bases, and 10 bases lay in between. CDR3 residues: CASSLTDTNTGELFF. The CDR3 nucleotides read TGTGCCAGCAGCCTAACAGATACGAACACCGGGGAGCTGTTTTTT.

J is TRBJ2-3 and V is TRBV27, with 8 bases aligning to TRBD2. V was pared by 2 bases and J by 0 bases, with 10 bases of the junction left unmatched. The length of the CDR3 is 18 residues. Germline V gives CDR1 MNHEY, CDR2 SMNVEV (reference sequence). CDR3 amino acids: CASSLLGLAGPSTDTQYF. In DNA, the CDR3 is TGTGCCAGCAGTTTACTCGGACTAGCAGGACCTAGCACAGATACGCAGTATTTT.